These 26 T cell receptor beta chains came from one sample sequenced in a study of cytomegalovirus exposure and HLA in healthy donors. The protocol was immunoSEQ multiplex PCR, while the TCRdb copy is restricted to in-frame clones and leaves out a portion. Among under 150,000 clones listed, approximately 85% were seen once. The sequenced material came from PBMCs. These TCRs come from a young woman in good health and CMV-seronegative.

V gene TRBV7-2 combines with J gene TRBJ1-1, with 8 bases lining up with TRBD1. V shed 1 base, J shed 5 bases, and the junction held 9 bases outside the gene matches. Germline V gives CDR1 SGHTA, CDR2 FQGNSA. This CDR3 has 16 residues. This chain's CDR3 is CASSLVATGAQTEAFF. In DNA, the CDR3 is TGTGCCAGCAGCTTAGTTGCGACAGGGGCGCAAACTGAAGCTTTCTTT.

The V gene is TRBV4-3, the J gene TRBJ2-1; D may be TRBD1 (5 bases). V was clipped by 0 bases and J by 6 bases, with 9 bases between them. CDR1 is LGHNA, CDR2 YSLEER, per germline. The CDR3 consists of 14 residues. The CDR3, as DNA: TGCGCCAGCAGCCAAGATCAACAGGCCAATGAGCAGTTCTTC. Its protein is CASSQDQQANEQFF.

The CDR3 here is CASSTRALDRGPAGELFF. The CDR3 nucleotides are TGTGCCAGCAGCACGAGGGCGCTGGACAGGGGGCCAGCCGGGGAGCTGTTTTTT. The gene calls are TRBV7-9 and TRBJ2-2; 11 nucleotides match TRBD1. V lost 5 bases and J lost 6; bases outside the gene matches: 14. The V gene's germline CDR1 is SEHNR and CDR2 FQNEAQ (reference sequence). The CDR3 covers 18 residues. The whole variable domain, filled in from reference TRBV7-9 and TRBJ2-2, reads DTGVSQNPRHKITKRGQNVTFRCDPISEHNRLYWYRQTLGQGPEFLTYFQNEAQLEKSRLLSDRFSAERPKGSFSTLEIQRTEQGDSAMYLCASSTRALDRGPAGELFFGEGSRLTVL.

The V and J genes are TRBV9 and TRBJ2-7, with 7 bases that match TRBD2. Per germline, CDR1 SGDLS and CDR2 YYNGEE. The CDR3 has 13 amino acids. V was pared by 0 bases and J by 6 bases, with 3 bases of the junction left unmatched. CDR3 protein: CASSVGVAGEQYF. The CDR3, as DNA: TGTGCCAGCAGCGTAGGGGTAGCGGGCGAGCAGTACTTC.

This clone was counted a single time. The CDR3 coding sequence is TGTGCCAGCAGTTCTAGTCCCCCTCGGATCTATGGCTACACCTTC. It translates to CASSSSPPRIYGYTF. The V gene is TRBV6-5, the J gene TRBJ1-2; D is ambiguous. V lost 4 bases to trimming and J lost 4 bases, with 16 bases between them. Germline CDR1 MNHEY, CDR2 SVGAGI. The CDR3 is made up of 15 amino acids.

The CDR3 nucleotides are TGTGCCAGCAGGGGGACAGGGGAGTTTAGACAGCCCCAGCATTTT. This translates into CASRGTGEFRQPQHF. The V gene is TRBV6-1, the J gene TRBJ1-5; 10 bases agree with TRBD1. J was trimmed by 7 bases and V by 6 bases; bases with no gene match: 9. The CDR3 length is 15 residues. Germline CDR1 is MNHNS and CDR2 is SASEGT.

The chain couples TRBV5-1 to TRBJ2-7; 10 bases agree with TRBD1. The CDR3 extends over 16 amino acids. Trimming took 3 bases from V and 6 from J; bases not matched to a gene: 12. Germline V lookup: CDR1 SGHRS, CDR2 YFSETQ. Written as DNA, the CDR3 is TGCGCCAGCAGCTGGGGGCCGGGACAGGGGCAGGCCGAGCAGTACTTC. Translation gives CASSWGPGQGQAEQYF. Full variable domain (missing parts from reference TRBV5-1 and TRBJ2-7): KAGVTQTPRYLIKTRGQQVTLSCSPISGHRSVSWYQQTPGQGLQFLFEYFSETQRNKGNFPGRFSGRQFSNSRSEMNVSTLELGDSALYLCASSWGPGQGQAEQYFGPGTRLTVT.

The rearrangement uses TRBV6-6 and TRBJ1-5; D remains unclear. The length of the CDR3 is 15 residues. CDR1 and CDR2 from the germline V gene are MNHNY and SVGAGI (reference sequence). V lost 7 bases and J 0 bases, leaving 13 bases between the germline ends. The CDR3 loop is CASNPRGDSNQPQHF. CDR3 bases: TGTGCCAGCAATCCCCGGGGAGATAGCAATCAGCCCCAGCATTTT.

The chain recombines TRBV5-1 with TRBJ2-2; D unresolved. The length of the CDR3 is 14 residues. Between the trimmed V and J ends, which lost 4 bases and 1 base, there was a span of 8 bases. Germline assignment: CDR1 SGHRS and CDR2 YFSETQ. The CDR3 DNA reads as TGCGCCAGCAGCCTTAATATGAACACCGGGGAGCTGTTTTTT. Translation: CASSLNMNTGELFF.

V and J are TRBV28 and TRBJ2-3; 7 nucleotides agree with TRBD1. This CDR3 is built from 13 residues. The germline V gene has CDR1 MDHEN and CDR2 SYDVKM. Trimming removed 8 bases from V and 5 bases from J; junction bases left unmatched: 7. Here the CDR3 DNA reads TGTGCCAGCGAACAGGGGCCCGGAGATACGCAGTATTTT. Amino acids: CASEQGPGDTQYF.

This rearrangement joins TRBV7-2 to TRBJ2-7; TRBD1 matches 7 bases. CDR3 size: 15 residues. J was trimmed by 0 bases and V by 4 bases; bases with no gene match: 6. The germline CDR1 and CDR2 sequences are SGHTA and FQGNSA. Written as DNA, the CDR3 is TGTGCCAGCAGCTCCCAACAGGGGCCCTCCTACGAGCAGTACTTC. Residues: CASSSQQGPSYEQYF.

The CDR3 here is CASSPTGAPVYTF. The DNA for the CDR3 is TGTGCCAGCAGTCCGACAGGGGCCCCCGTCTACACCTTC. This chain uses TRBV28 with TRBJ1-2; TRBD1 matches 8 bases. From germline, CDR1 is MDHEN and CDR2 SYDVKM. J lost 10 bases, V lost 5 bases, and 9 bases had no gene match. This CDR3 region has 13 residues.

V is TRBV27 and J is TRBJ1-6; D gene unclear. The CDR3 contains 12 residues. CDR1 is MNHEY and CDR2 is SMNVEV in the germline V gene (reference sequence). The germline V and J ends were trimmed by 4 bases and 5 bases, with 3 bases remaining between them. The CDR3 region is CASSSNNSPLHF. In DNA form, the CDR3 reads TGTGCCAGCAGTTCCAATAATTCACCCCTCCACTTT.

The chain employs TRBV18 and TRBJ1-3; maybe TRBD1 (6 bases). The germline V gene encodes CDR1 KGHSH and CDR2 LQKENI. The CDR3 covers 14 residues. Trimming removed 3 bases at V and 5 bases at J, with 11 bases between. In DNA, the CDR3 is TGTGCCAGCTCACCTGAGAGGGGGAGAAACACCATATATTTT. As protein: CASSPERGRNTIYF. Combining the CDR3 with reference TRBV18 and TRBJ1-3 gives the whole variable domain NAGVMQNPRHLVRRRGQEARLRCSPMKGHSHVYWYRQLPEEGLKFMVYLQKENIIDESGMPKERFSAEFPKEGPSILRIQQVVRGDSAAYFCASSPERGRNTIYFGEGSWLTVV.

This clone was seen once. The chain is built from TRBV5-4 and TRBJ1-1; weak D call: TRBD1 (5 bases). Germline V lookup: CDR1 SGHNT, CDR2 YYREEE (reference sequence). The CDR3 sequence is 14 residues long. V dropped 2 bases and J dropped 1 base, with 9 bases sitting between them. CDR3 sequence reads: CASSFPTGNTEAFF. DNA of the CDR3: TGTGCCAGCAGCTTTCCCACAGGGAACACTGAAGCTTTCTTT.

The V call is TRBV5-8, the J call TRBJ2-3, with a tentative D call TRBD2 (6 bases). Germline V gene sequence: CDR1 SGHTS, CDR2 YDEGEE. This CDR3 contains 14 residues. The V gene lost 5 bases and the J gene lost 10 bases, with 20 bases spanning the gap. The CDR3 bases are TGTGCCAGCAGATCTTTGCCCGGCGGGGTTGCGCAGTATTTT. This sequence encodes CASRSLPGGVAQYF.

V is TRBV5-1 and J is TRBJ1-1; D might be TRBD1 (6 bases). Trimming cost V 4 bases and J 6 bases, with 19 bases left between them. The CDR3 totals 15 residues. In germline, CDR1 is SGHRS, CDR2 YFSETQ. The CDR3 here is CASSQGWGQPPEAFF. The CDR3 DNA reads as TGCGCCAGCAGCCAGGGGTGGGGACAACCCCCTGAAGCTTTCTTT.

V gene TRBV27 combines with J gene TRBJ1-1, with 9 nucleotides matching TRBD1. V was clipped by 0 bases and J by 5 bases; unmatched bases: 13. The CDR3 has 18 residues. Germline V gene sequence: CDR1 MNHEY, CDR2 SMNVEV (reference sequence). The CDR3 DNA follows: TGTGCCAGCAGTTTATCCCGGGACAGGGCGGTTTGGTGGACTGAAGCTTTCTTT. It encodes CASSLSRDRAVWWTEAFF.

V and J are TRBV2 and TRBJ2-7, with 7 bases aligning to TRBD1. The CDR3 covers 17 residues. The germline CDR1 and CDR2 sequences are SNHLY and FYNNEI. V was clipped by 8 bases and J by 2 bases; unmatched bases: 18. Here the CDR3 DNA reads TGTGCCAGCCGGGACAGACTATCCGAAGGGGTCACCTACGAGCAGTACTTC. Protein: CASRDRLSEGVTYEQYF. The full variable domain, in which reference TRBV2 and TRBJ2-7 provide the parts outside the CDR3, is EPEVTQTPSHQVTQMGQEVILRCVPISNHLYFYWYRQILGQKVEFLVSFYNNEISEKSEIFDDQFSVERPDGSNFTLKIRSTKLEDSAMYFCASRDRLSEGVTYEQYFGPGTRLTVT.

V usage is TRBV4-3 and J usage is TRBJ1-2; no reliable D call. The CDR3 spans 14 residues. CDR1 is LGHNA, CDR2 YSLEER, per germline. Trimming removed 0 bases from V and 4 bases from J, with 9 bases in between. The CDR3 nucleotides read TGCGCCAGCAGCCAAGAACAGTTCCTCTATGGCTACACCTTC. Protein product: CASSQEQFLYGYTF.

The chain links TRBV19 to TRBJ2-7, with D possibly being TRBD1 (5 bases). The CDR3 contains 15 residues. The V gene's germline CDR1 is LNHDA and CDR2 SQIVND (reference sequence). The V and J ends lost 2 bases and 1 base respectively, with 12 bases between them. DNA of the CDR3: TGTGCCAGTAGTATAAAAGGTCAGGGTTCCTACGAGCAGTACTTC. This codes for CASSIKGQGSYEQYF.

The rearrangement links TRBV2 to TRBJ2-1, with a tentative D call TRBD1 (6 bases). Trimming cost V 9 bases and J 0 bases, with 12 bases left between them. CDR1 is SNHLY and CDR2 is FYNNEI in the germline V gene. CDR3 length equals 14 residues. The CDR3 loop is CASTGTYSYNEQFF. CDR3 sequence (DNA): TGTGCCAGTACCGGGACATACTCCTACAATGAGCAGTTCTTC. Full variable domain (missing parts from reference TRBV2 and TRBJ2-1): EPEVTQTPSHQVTQMGQEVILRCVPISNHLYFYWYRQILGQKVEFLVSFYNNEISEKSEIFDDQFSVERPDGSNFTLKIRSTKLEDSAMYFCASTGTYSYNEQFFGPGTRLTVL.

The rearrangement links TRBV21-1 to TRBJ1-2; the table's TRBD1 call for D was not verified on the DNA. TRBV21-1 is listed as a pseudogene. The CDR3 loop spans 16 amino acids. Here the CDR3 reads CASRDTLRHLNYGYTF. The CDR3, as DNA: TGTGCCAGCAGAGATACGTTGAGACATCTTAACTATGGCTACACCTTC.

This clone was seen a handful of times. The rearrangement links TRBV4-3 to TRBJ1-6; 7 bases map to TRBD1. The CDR3 spans 17 residues. From germline, CDR1 is LGHNA and CDR2 YSLEER. Trimming removed 1 base from V and 6 bases from J; junction bases left unmatched: 9. CDR3 bases: TGCGCCAGCAGCCAAGTACCCCAGGGGGGAGGTAATTCACCCCTCCACTTT. It codes for CASSQVPQGGGNSPLHF.

The chain uses TRBV15 and TRBJ1-1, with 7 nucleotides matching TRBD1. From germline, CDR1 is LNHNV and CDR2 YYDKDF (reference sequence). J was trimmed by 0 bases and V by 5 bases; bases with no gene match: 3. The CDR3 runs 14 residues. The CDR3 reads CATSGGQLNTEAFF. The CDR3 bases are TGTGCCACCAGCGGGGGACAGCTGAACACTGAAGCTTTCTTT.

J is TRBJ2-3 and V is TRBV2, with D perhaps TRBD2 (6 bases). Germline values: CDR1 SNHLY, CDR2 FYNNEI. The CDR3 is 12 amino acids. Deletions cut 11 bases from V and 4 bases from J, with 13 bases between. The CDR3: CACGIRADTQYF. DNA for the CDR3: TGTGCCTGCGGGATCCGGGCAGATACGCAGTATTTT.